This TCR beta chain was documented in a study of blood T cell repertoires in COVID-19. Study-wide background: There were acute and convalescent COVID-19 samples, and they came from the United States, Italy and Spain. Sources were T cells, B-cell-depleted T cells, or PBMCs; the material itself was cDNA or gDNA.

In the original workflow: Nucleated cell number was recorded as an estimate derived from reference gene primer amplification. The assay was immunoSEQ multiplex PCR, and TCRdb's table has in-frame clones only and misses some. Clone size and the V and J calls come from that table; the DNA yielded D and trimming. The sample consists of approximately 50,000 clones, around 90% of them appearing once. The origin of this receptor is a man aged 45-65 years with active COVID-19. Material: peripheral blood.

The CDR3 DNA is TGCGCCAGCAGCCAGACCTCTAGCGGCCCCGCAGATACGCAGTATTTT. The encoded protein is CASSQTSSGPADTQYF. The chain recombines TRBV4-1 with TRBJ2-3; 7 nucleotides match TRBD2. Per germline, CDR1 MGHRA and CDR2 YSYEKL. Germline trimming cut 3 bases from V and 4 bases from J; bases unmatched to any gene: 10. The CDR3 spans 16 residues.